In its sample, the clone carrying this T cell receptor (beta chain) was seen once. This entry comes from a study of blood T cell repertoires in COVID-19. Study details: From T cells, B-cell-depleted T cells, or PBMCs came the material, which was cDNA or gDNA.

Assignment of participants to cohorts was predicated upon participant-reported clinical history. Method: immunoSEQ multiplex PCR; TCRdb's copy keeps in-frame clones and lacks some. Found here are about 260,000 clones, 70% to 90% of them singletons; the top ten hold more than 1%. Trimming shortened V by 7 bases and J by 7 bases, and 13 bases separated the two germline ends. Germline V gives CDR1 DFQATT, CDR2 SNEGSKA (reference sequence). This CDR3 contains 11 residues. Sequenced input: PBMCs or T cells enriched from blood (not recorded which). The chain joins TRBV20-1 to TRBJ1-1; unclear D gene. The TCR sequence derives from a woman aged 40 to 55 with acute COVID-19. The DNA for the CDR3 is TGCAGTGGGGTATGGGGAGGTGAAGCTTTCTTT. It yields the protein CSGVWGGEAFF.